A selection of T cell receptor beta chains follows, all from one sample in a study of radiotherapy plus CTLA-4 blockade in lung cancer. Profiling relied on immunoSEQ multiplex PCR, and the TCRdb table lists in-frame clones only, not all of them. This repertoire shows tens of thousands of clones, more than 85% found once; its top ten account for over 15%. The source was peripheral blood, collected from a patient treated with radiotherapy plus ipilimumab. These receptors were taken from a human donor with non-small cell lung cancer that progressed on radiotherapy plus ipilimumab. CDR3s include the opening cysteine and the closing phenylalanine or tryptophan. A D gene is named only where the DNA matches it firmly. Not every row has a clone size; where given, it reads once, few, many or a size class.

TRBV5-1,TRBJ1-2,TRBD1,NA,CASSLGGGLGNYGYTF,TGCGCCAGCAGCTTGGGAGGGGGCTTGGGAAACTATGGCTACACCTTC
TRBV5-1,TRBJ2-5,TRBD2,once,CASSSTSGGQETQYF,TGCGCCAGCAGCTCGACTAGCGGGGGGCAAGAGACCCAGTACTTC
TRBV9,TRBJ2-7,NA,NA,CASSVAPVGGPDEQYF,TGTGCCAGCAGCGTAGCCCCGGTTGGGGGGCCGGACGAGCAGTACTTC
TRBV9,TRBJ1-5,NA,NA,CASSVGQGFDQPRHF,TGTGCCAGCAGCGTCGGACAAGGCTTCGATCAGCCCCGGCATTTT
TRBV7-3,TRBJ2-3,NA,NA,CASSLRAGASTDTQYF,TGTGCCAGCAGCTTAAGGGCGGGGGCTAGCACAGATACGCAGTATTTT
TRBV7-9,TRBJ1-4,NA,NA,CASSLRGNRAATNEKLFF,TGTGCCAGCAGCTTGAGGGGAAATAGGGCCGCAACTAATGAAAAACTGTTTTTT
TRBV19,TRBJ2-5,TRBD2,few,CASSIGLARYETQYF,TGTGCCAGTAGTATCGGACTAGCAAGATACGAGACCCAGTACTTC
TRBV5-4,TRBJ1-4,NA,NA,CASSLGQGIATNEKLFF,TGTGCCAGCAGCTTGGGTCAGGGAATTGCAACTAATGAAAAACTGTTTTTT
TRBV28,TRBJ2-3,TRBD2,NA,CASSPRGGGATDTQYF,TGTGCCAGCAGCCCCCGCGGCGGGGGGGCCACAGATACGCAGTATTTT
TRBV28,TRBJ1-2,NA,few,CAEYGYTF,TGTGCCGAATATGGCTACACCTTC
TRBV7-3,TRBJ2-2,NA,NA,CASRIQGNTGELFF,TGTGCCAGCAGGATTCAGGGGAACACCGGGGAGCTGTTTTTT
TRBV6-5,TRBJ2-5,TRBD2,NA,CASREAGFSETQYF,TGTGCCAGTCGGGAAGCGGGATTTTCGGAGACCCAGTACTTC
TRBV7-2,TRBJ2-1,NA,NA,CASSLVASNEQFF,TGTGCCAGCAGCTTAGTTGCCAGTAATGAGCAGTTCTTC
TRBV7-2,TRBJ1-4,NA,NA,CASSWKPGHLEKLFF,TGTGCCAGCAGCTGGAAACCGGGACACCTTGAAAAACTGTTTTTT
TRBV6-5,TRBJ1-4,NA,NA,CASLKTATNEKLFF,TGTGCCAGCTTAAAGACCGCAACTAATGAAAAACTGTTTTTT
TRBV10-3,TRBJ2-3,TRBD2,NA,CAISESGGAGDTQYF,TGTGCCATCAGTGAGAGCGGGGGGGCCGGGGATACGCAGTATTTT
TRBV5-1,TRBJ2-7,NA,NA,CASSLVGGGLSYEQYF,TGCGCCAGCAGCTTAGTTGGAGGGGGGCTCTCCTACGAGCAGTACTTC
TRBV20-1,TRBJ2-5,NA,NA,CSARQQETQYF,TGCAGTGCTAGACAGCAAGAGACCCAGTACTTC
TRBV18,TRBJ2-1,TRBD2,NA,CASSPPWASGGYNEQFF,TGTGCCAGCTCACCACCCTGGGCTAGCGGGGGGTACAATGAGCAGTTCTTC
TRBV9,TRBJ2-2,TRBD2,NA,CASSVGSGRADRTGELFF,TGTGCCAGCAGCGTAGGGAGCGGGAGGGCCGACAGGACCGGGGAGCTGTTTTTT
TRBV9,TRBJ1-6,NA,NA,CASSVAGDSNSPLHF,TGTGCCAGCAGCGTAGCGGGCGATTCGAATTCACCCCTCCACTTT
TRBV21-1,TRBJ2-7,NA,NA,CASSLSVERQGSYEQYF,TGTGCCAGCAGCCTTTCGGTGGAGAGACAGGGCTCCTACGAGCAGTACTTC
TRBV10-3,TRBJ2-3,TRBD2,NA,CAMTSGSTDTQYF,TGTGCCATGACTAGCGGGAGTACAGATACGCAGTATTTT
TRBV7-6,TRBJ1-5,NA,NA,CASSQPRGGNQPQHF,TGTGCCAGCAGCCAGCCGCGGGGAGGGAATCAGCCCCAGCATTTT
TRBV7-9,TRBJ2-7,TRBD1,NA,CASSRRDRAHEQYF,TGTGCCAGCAGCCGGCGGGACAGGGCACACGAGCAGTACTTC
TRBV30,TRBJ2-3,NA,NA,CAWSPGWESTDTQYF,TGTGCCTGGAGTCCCGGTTGGGAGAGCACAGATACGCAGTATTTT
TRBV2,TRBJ2-5,NA,NA,CASRPLPPFYQETQYF,TGTGCCAGCAGGCCCTTGCCTCCCTTCTACCAAGAGACCCAGTACTTC
TRBV2,TRBJ1-2,NA,NA,CASKEGIGGYTF,TGTGCCAGCAAGGAAGGGATAGGTGGCTACACCTTC
TRBV4-2,TRBJ2-7,NA,NA,CASSQETGDAYEQYF,TGTGCCAGCAGCCAAGAAACGGGCGATGCCTACGAGCAGTACTTC
TRBV5-1,TRBJ2-1,NA,NA,CASSLGLDPPYNEQFF,TGCGCCAGCAGCTTGGGCCTGGACCCCCCCTACAATGAGCAGTTCTTC
TRBV7-2,TRBJ2-3,NA,NA,CASSLTASTDTQYF,TGTGCCAGCAGCCTAACGGCTAGCACAGATACGCAGTATTTT
TRBV19,TRBJ1-6,TRBD1,few,CASSGDRNSPLHF,TGTGCCAGTAGCGGGGACAGGAATTCACCCCTCCACTTT
TRBV2,TRBJ1-4,NA,NA,CASRQTPGEKLFF,TGTGCCAGCAGACAGACTCCGGGTGAAAAACTGTTTTTT
TRBV11-3,TRBJ2-1,NA,few,CASSPEPTRSEQFF,TGTGCCAGCAGCCCAGAGCCCACCCGGAGTGAGCAGTTCTTC
TRBV4-2,TRBJ2-5,NA,once,CASSRGSRETQYF,TGTGCCAGCAGCCGAGGGTCTCGTGAGACCCAGTACTTC
TRBV4-3,TRBJ1-2,NA,NA,CASSQEGAGRYTF,TGCGCCAGCAGCCAAGAGGGGGCGGGGCGCTACACCTTC
TRBV5-1,TRBJ2-7,NA,NA,CASSSSGLYAYEQYF,TGCGCCAGCAGCTCAAGCGGCCTCTATGCCTACGAGCAGTACTTC
TRBV7-6,TRBJ2-7,NA,NA,CASSLGPNYEQYF,TGTGCCAGCAGCTTAGGGCCGAACTACGAGCAGTACTTC
TRBV27,TRBJ2-5,NA,NA,CASSFYGTSMGTQYF,TGTGCCAGCAGTTTCTACGGGACATCCATGGGGACCCAGTACTTC
TRBV27,TRBJ2-7,TRBD1,NA,CASSLLGAGGHEQYF,TGTGCCAGCAGTTTATTGGGGGCAGGGGGCCACGAGCAGTACTTC
TRBV2,TRBJ1-4,NA,NA,CASSAPTGNEKLFF,TGTGCCAGCAGCGCCCCGACGGGGAATGAAAAACTGTTTTTT
TRBV4-1,TRBJ2-7,NA,NA,CASSFEPSYEQYF,TGCGCCAGCAGCTTCGAACCCAGCTACGAGCAGTACTTC
TRBV6-5,TRBJ1-2,NA,NA,CASSYRQNYGYTF,TGTGCCAGCAGTTATAGACAAAACTATGGCTACACCTTC
TRBV6-5,TRBJ2-4,TRBD1,NA,CASRSTGGKNIQYF,TGTGCCAGCAGATCCACAGGGGGCAAAAACATTCAGTACTTC
TRBV5-5,TRBJ1-6,NA,NA,CASSGDTGIGSPLHF,TGTGCCAGCAGCGGGGACACAGGAATAGGCTCACCCCTCCACTTT